This TCR beta chain was sequenced during a study of OX40 agonist ivuxolimab in advanced cancers. Turning to the study itself: Those enrolled were about 80% male, with a mean age of approximately 60 years and ages from 23 to 79. Study observations and caveats: At 0.1 to 3.0 mg/kg, CD4+ and CD8+ blood T cells expanded clonally by week 6. In general, CD8+ T cells held more expanded clones than CD4+ did, on average.

Remarks on this clone: Its cognate antigen is unknown.

Using immunoSEQ multiplex PCR, the repertoire was profiled, and TCRdb retains in-frame clones only, with some absent. The sample gives roughly 120,000 clones, about 92% of which show up once; 0.27% is in the top ten. This receptor was identified in an adult with an advanced solid tumor such as melanoma, head and neck, liver or kidney cancer. The sequenced sample was CD4+ or CD8+ T cells sorted from blood, obtained in a trial of the OX40 agonist ivuxolimab.

The CDR3 nucleotides are TGTGCCAGTAATGTAGCGGGGGGTACCATCTACAATGAGCAGTTCTTC. Its protein product is CASNVAGGTIYNEQFF. V is TRBV19 and J is TRBJ2-1, with TRBD2 identical over 10 bases. This CDR3 comprises 16 residues. After removal of 7 bases from V and 3 bases from J, the junction contained 9 bases not matched to a gene. Per germline, CDR1 LNHDA and CDR2 SQIVND (reference sequence).